The 16 T cell receptor beta chains reported below all come from one sample, sequenced in a study of CD8 T cells in Susac syndrome. The RNA input was roughly 0.5 to 1 ug, and it was reverse transcribed with random hexamers. TCRdb recomputed calls from the immunoSEQ multiplex PCR reads with MiXCR, one row per CDR3 protein. The sample lists approximately 220,000 distinct CDR3 sequences; around 93% were seen once. Source material: CD4+ T cells from PBMCs. Receptor source: a human donor with multiple sclerosis.

This chain joins TRBV30 and TRBJ1-5, with 9 bases that match TRBD1. CDR3 length: 13 amino acids. Germline loops: CDR1 GTSNPN, CDR2 SVGIG (reference sequence). Trimming at V came to 7 bases and at J to 5 bases, leaving 6 bases not matched to a gene. In DNA, the CDR3 is TGTGCCTTGGACCGGACAGGGGATCAGCCCCAGCATTTT. Translated: CALDRTGDQPQHF.

The rearrangement links TRBV6-5 to TRBJ2-2, with 11 bases that match TRBD2. CDR1 MNHEY and CDR2 SVGAGI come from the germline V gene. The junction had 7 bases not matched to a gene; V was cut back by 6 bases and J by 7 bases. CDR3 length: 15 amino acids. In nucleotides, the CDR3 is TGTGCCAGCAGGAATAGCGGGGGGGCAAACGGGGAGCTGTTTTTT. It specifies CASRNSGGANGELFF.

The chain recombines TRBV9 with TRBJ2-3; D gene uncertain. V was cut by 2 bases and J by 0 bases, with 4 bases left in between. Germline V lookup: CDR1 SGDLS, CDR2 YYNGEE. This CDR3 has 13 amino acids. CDR3 region: CASSVTSTDTQYF. CDR3 nucleotides: TGTGCCAGCAGCGTTACTAGCACAGATACGCAGTATTTT.

V gene TRBV6-5 combines with J gene TRBJ2-3; either TRBD1 or TRBD2 may fit D (5 bases each). Looked up from germline, CDR1 is MNHEY and CDR2 is SVGAGI. V lost 0 bases, J lost 4 bases, and 8 bases lay in between. The CDR3 totals 14 residues. CDR3 in DNA: TGTGCCAGCAGTTACTCCCAGGGAGCAGATACGCAGTATTTT. It is translated as CASSYSQGADTQYF.

The V call is TRBV20-1, the J call TRBJ2-7; the match to TRBD1 covers 9 bases. The CDR3 consists of 13 residues. With V trimmed by 6 bases and J by 6 bases, 9 bases remained unmatched. Germline V lookup: CDR1 DFQATT, CDR2 SNEGSKA (reference sequence). CDR3 loop: CSAGGQGSREQYF. The CDR3 DNA follows: TGCAGTGCGGGGGGACAGGGAAGCCGCGAGCAGTACTTC.

The V call is TRBV20-1, the J call TRBJ2-1, with 9 bases identical to TRBD2. The CDR3 loop spans 12 amino acids. V trimming: 6 bases; J trimming: 7 bases; junction bases outside the gene matches: 4. Germline V lookup: CDR1 DFQATT, CDR2 SNEGSKA (reference sequence). The CDR3 nucleotides read TGCAGTGCGCGACTAGCGGCAAATGAGCAGTTCTTC. Protein product: CSARLAANEQFF.

This clonotype was detected once. The J gene is TRBJ1-1, the V gene TRBV29-1; D is uncertain. V lost 3 bases and J lost 0, with 8 bases in between. The germline V gene has CDR1 SQVTM and CDR2 ANQGSEA. The CDR3 consists of 13 residues. The CDR3 spells CSVENSLNTEAFF. DNA of the CDR3: TGCAGCGTTGAGAACAGCTTGAACACTGAAGCTTTCTTT. Full variable domain (outside the CDR3, taken from reference TRBV29-1 and TRBJ1-1): SAVISQKPSRDICQRGTSLTIQCQVDSQVTMMFWYRQQPGQSLTLIATANQGSEATYESGFVIDKFPISRPNLTFSTLTVSNMSPEDSSIYLCSVENSLNTEAFFGQGTRLTVV.

The V and J genes are TRBV29-1 and TRBJ1-2; D is uncertain. Germline V gives CDR1 SQVTM, CDR2 ANQGSEA. CDR3 length: 15 residues. Trimming left V 0 bases short and J 3 bases short, with 14 bases between. CDR3 loop: CSVEDLRGQDYGYTF. The CDR3 region has the DNA TGCAGCGTTGAAGATCTTCGTGGTCAGGACTATGGCTACACCTTC.

This chain joins TRBV28 and TRBJ1-3, with D possibly being TRBD1 (5 bases). V was shortened by 7 bases and J by 3 bases, with 16 bases between the two germline ends. The CDR3 is made up of 15 amino acids. CDR1 and CDR2 (germline): MDHEN, SYDVKM. CDR3 region: CASIGMGRGGNTIYF. The CDR3 coding sequence is TGTGCCAGCATCGGGATGGGGCGTGGTGGAAACACCATATATTTT.

This clonotype was picked up one time. The chain links TRBV4-1 to TRBJ2-3, with D tentatively TRBD1 or TRBD2 (5 bases each). The germline CDR1 and CDR2 sequences are MGHRA and YSYEKL. The CDR3 runs 14 residues. Trimming removed 1 base at V and 6 bases at J, with 11 bases between. DNA for the CDR3: TGCGCCAGCAGCCAAGGTCAGGGAGTGGATACGCAGTATTTT. This gives the protein CASSQGQGVDTQYF.

The chain links TRBV5-1 to TRBJ1-6; D is uncertain. The V and J ends lost 2 bases and 8 bases respectively, with 17 bases between them. The CDR3 sequence is 16 residues long. Germline loops: CDR1 SGHRS, CDR2 YFSETQ. As DNA, the CDR3 is TGCGCCAGCAGCTTACTTTACCGGGATAGAGATTCACCCCTCCACTTT. This codes for CASSLLYRDRDSPLHF.

The genes are TRBV29-1 and TRBJ1-2; D possibly corresponds to TRBD1 (5 bases). The germline CDR1 and CDR2 sequences are SQVTM and ANQGSEA. The CDR3 consists of 11 residues. Deletions cut 4 bases from V and 9 bases from J, with 12 bases between. CDR3 in DNA: TGCAGCGTTGGGGGGATAGACAGCTACACCTTC. This gives the protein CSVGGIDSYTF.

This chain links TRBV30 with TRBJ1-2; D not resolved. The germline gives CDR1 GTSNPN, CDR2 SVGIG (reference sequence). The CDR3 has 12 amino acids. The V gene lost 0 bases and the J gene lost 6 bases, with 8 bases spanning the gap. The CDR3 DNA sequence: TGTGCCTGGAGTGTGTCCGAGGATGGCTACACCTTC. Protein sequence: CAWSVSEDGYTF.

This clonotype was detected once. CDR3: CSVVIQGARGQPQHF. CDR3 coding DNA: TGCAGCGTCGTCATTCAGGGGGCGCGGGGTCAGCCCCAGCATTTT. The chain couples TRBV29-1 to TRBJ1-5; the match to TRBD1 covers 8 bases. The CDR3 loop spans 15 amino acids. Unmatched junction bases numbered 13, after V lost 6 bases and J lost 6 bases. Germline V gives CDR1 SQVTM, CDR2 ANQGSEA.

V and J are TRBV3-1 and TRBJ1-5, with D unclear. The V gene's germline CDR1 is LGHDT and CDR2 YNNKEL (reference sequence). The germline V and J ends were trimmed by 0 bases and 7 bases, with 10 bases remaining between them. There are 14 residues in the CDR3. DNA of the CDR3: TGTGCCAGCAGCCAAGATGGGGTAGCGCAGCCCCAGCATTTT. Protein sequence: CASSQDGVAQPQHF.

V and J are TRBV3-1 and TRBJ2-6; D gene ambiguous. Germline loops: CDR1 LGHDT, CDR2 YNNKEL (reference sequence). V was pared by 5 bases and J by 4 bases, with 6 bases between. CDR3 length: 13 residues. This CDR3 reads CASSSRGANVLTF. The DNA for the CDR3 is TGTGCCAGCAGCTCCCGGGGGGCCAACGTCCTGACTTTC.